The 25 T cell receptor beta chains below come from one sample, sequenced in a study of CD8 T cells in Susac syndrome. When the RNA was reverse transcribed, random hexamers were used with an input of roughly 0.45 to 1 ug. TCRdb redid the calling of the immunoSEQ multiplex PCR reads with MiXCR, one entry per CDR3 protein. Here the sample spans some 450,000 distinct CDR3 sequences, 75% to 90% being singletons. The specimen sequenced was CD8+ T cells from PBMCs. These TCRs come from a human donor with multiple sclerosis.

V gene TRBV15 combines with J gene TRBJ1-1; perhaps TRBD1 as D (6 bases). The germline gives CDR1 LNHNV, CDR2 YYDKDF (reference sequence). The germline V and J ends were trimmed by 5 bases and 6 bases, with 16 bases remaining between them. This CDR3 spans 14 amino acids. DNA of the CDR3: TGTGCCACCAGCGGACGGACAGACGACCCTGAAGCTTTCTTT. Translation: CATSGRTDDPEAFF.

The chain couples TRBV4-1 to TRBJ1-5, with D maybe TRBD1 (5 bases). The germline V gene has CDR1 MGHRA and CDR2 YSYEKL. The CDR3 length is 16 residues. Trimming removed 3 bases at V and 11 bases at J, with 23 bases between. DNA for the CDR3: TGCGCCAGCAGCCACCGGTGGGGGGGGTCTATAAAGTCCCAGCATTTT. Translated, it gives CASSHRWGGSIKSQHF.

This sequence joins TRBV29-1 and TRBJ1-1, with 8 positions matching TRBD1. The CDR3 contains 14 residues. The junction had 8 bases not matched to a gene; V was cut back by 7 bases and J by 1 base. CDR1 is SQVTM and CDR2 is ANQGSEA in the germline V gene. The chain's CDR3 is CSDTLQGGNTEAFF. Written as DNA, the CDR3 is TGCAGCGACACGTTACAGGGGGGGAACACTGAAGCTTTCTTT.

The CDR3 region is CASSLGGHRNTIYF. In nucleotides, the CDR3 is TGCGCCAGCAGCTTAGGGGGTCATCGAAACACCATATATTTT. The rearrangement uses TRBV5-1 and TRBJ1-3; a weak D match, TRBD1 (6 bases). V was pared by 2 bases and J by 5 bases, with 11 bases between. This CDR3 region has 14 residues. Germline loops: CDR1 SGHRS, CDR2 YFSETQ.

The chain combines TRBV30 with TRBJ2-7, with 7 bases identical to TRBD1. The V and J ends lost 6 bases and 1 base, in that order; junction bases with no gene match: 3. The germline V gene has CDR1 GTSNPN and CDR2 SVGIG (reference sequence). The CDR3 consists of 12 residues. The CDR3 nucleotides are TGTGCCTGCACGACAGGGTCCTACGAGCAGTACTTC. Translating gives CACTTGSYEQYF.

The chain has TRBV7-9 and TRBJ2-5; 10 bases are shared with TRBD1. The CDR3 covers 15 residues. Germline CDR1 reads SEHNR; CDR2 reads FQNEAQ (reference sequence). V was clipped by 3 bases and J by 5 bases; unmatched bases: 6. CDR3: CASSFGTGEDETQYF. The CDR3, as DNA: TGTGCCAGCAGCTTCGGGACAGGGGAAGATGAGACCCAGTACTTC.

This clonotype turned up a few times. The genes are TRBV7-2 and TRBJ2-1; D not certain. The CDR3 covers 13 residues. Germline V gives CDR1 SGHTA, CDR2 FQGNSA. Trimming pared 3 bases from V and 7 bases from J, leaving 10 bases between. Here the CDR3 reads CASSFIGENEQFF. The CDR3 DNA reads TGTGCCAGCAGCTTTATCGGTGAGAATGAGCAGTTCTTC.

This sequence joins TRBV30 and TRBJ1-4; tentatively, D is TRBD1 (5 bases). The CDR3 runs to 13 residues. Trimming took 4 bases from V and 0 from J, leaving 6 bases between them. From germline, CDR1 is GTSNPN and CDR2 SVGIG (reference sequence). In DNA form, the CDR3 reads TGTGCCTGGACAGGGACAACTAATGAAAAACTGTTTTTT. It encodes CAWTGTTNEKLFF.

The chain carries TRBV12-3 or TRBV12-4 and TRBJ1-4; D might be TRBD1 (6 bases). The CDR3 runs to 13 residues. Between the trimmed V and J ends, which lost 5 bases and 4 bases, there was a span of 8 bases. For the CDR3, the DNA is TGTGCCAGCAGTCAGGGGTATAATGAAAAACTGTTTTTT. Protein product: CASSQGYNEKLFF.

This chain links TRBV20-1 with TRBJ2-5, with 7 bases identical to TRBD1. Germline V gene sequence: CDR1 DFQATT, CDR2 SNEGSKA (reference sequence). This CDR3 is built from 18 residues. V lost 2 bases and J lost 0; bases outside the gene matches: 15. The CDR3 DNA sequence: TGCAGTGCTAGATCGGACAGGCGACAAATTCAGTACCAAGAGACCCAGTACTTC. This sequence encodes CSARSDRRQIQYQETQYF.

The chain is built from TRBV7-2 and TRBJ2-7; possibly TRBD1 for D (5 bases). The CDR3 has 12 residues. Trimming shortened V by 9 bases and J by 5 bases, and 14 bases separated the two germline ends. CDR1 and CDR2 (germline): SGHTA, FQGNSA. The CDR3: CARGVGVHEQYF. The CDR3 DNA sequence: TGTGCCAGAGGCGTAGGGGTCCACGAGCAGTACTTC.

The chain combines TRBV3-1 with TRBJ2-1; 12 bases match TRBD2. Germline V gene sequence: CDR1 LGHDT, CDR2 YNNKEL (reference sequence). V trimming: 4 bases; J trimming: 5 bases; junction bases outside the gene matches: 6. The CDR3 extends over 16 amino acids. CDR3 loop: CASSPHGLAGNNEQFF. The CDR3 region has the DNA TGTGCCAGCAGCCCACATGGACTAGCGGGGAACAATGAGCAGTTCTTC.

The gene calls are TRBV27 and TRBJ2-1, with D maybe TRBD2 (7 bases). This CDR3 has 15 residues. Trimming stripped 3 bases from V and 5 bases from J, with 14 bases between. The germline V gene has CDR1 MNHEY and CDR2 SMNVEV (reference sequence). The CDR3 reads CASSLLGEGDNEQFF. The DNA for the CDR3 is TGTGCCAGCAGTTTGCTTGGGGAGGGGGACAATGAGCAGTTCTTC.

The rearrangement uses TRBV28 and TRBJ2-5, with TRBD2 identical over 9 bases. This CDR3 is built from 16 residues. Germline values: CDR1 MDHEN, CDR2 SYDVKM. Germline trimming cut 4 bases from V and 5 bases from J; bases unmatched to any gene: 11. This CDR3 is CASSSGTSSIRETQYF. The CDR3 DNA follows: TGTGCCAGCAGTTCCGGGACTAGCAGTATTAGGGAGACCCAGTACTTC.

The chain couples TRBV6-1 to TRBJ1-1; 8 bases agree with TRBD1. V trimming: 7 bases; J trimming: 4 bases; junction bases outside the gene matches: 5. CDR1 is MNHNS and CDR2 is SASEGT in the germline V gene. The CDR3 extends over 13 amino acids. The CDR3 protein is CASTTGGPTEAFF. The CDR3 nucleotides are TGTGCCAGCACCACAGGGGGACCCACTGAAGCTTTCTTT.

V usage is TRBV4-1 and J usage is TRBJ2-1, with 9 positions matching TRBD2. Germline V gives CDR1 MGHRA, CDR2 YSYEKL. This CDR3 has 15 amino acids. J was trimmed by 5 bases and V by 1 base; bases with no gene match: 3. The CDR3 loop is CASSQVLAGHNEQFF. The CDR3 DNA reads TGCGCCAGCAGCCAAGTACTAGCGGGTCACAATGAGCAGTTCTTC.

The chain joins TRBV5-1 to TRBJ2-3; a weak D match, TRBD1 (6 bases). Trimming removed 1 base from V and 0 bases from J, with 12 bases in between. This CDR3 is 16 amino acids long. Germline V gene data show CDR1 as SGHRS and CDR2 as YFSETQ. The CDR3 DNA reads as TGCGCCAGCAGCTTGTGGGCAGGGGCGAGCACAGATACGCAGTATTTT. Protein sequence: CASSLWAGASTDTQYF.

The chain has TRBV4-1 and TRBJ1-2, with D unresolved. CDR1 and CDR2 from the germline V gene are MGHRA and YSYEKL. This CDR3 contains 15 residues. With 1 base removed from V and 0 bases from J, the gap between germline ends came to 9 bases. CDR3 sequence (DNA): TGCGCCAGCAGCCAAGTTTCAGCCTCTAACTATGGCTACACCTTC. Translated, it gives CASSQVSASNYGYTF.

The chain joins TRBV6-5 to TRBJ2-4; D uncertain. In germline, CDR1 is MNHEY, CDR2 SVGAGI. CDR3 length: 12 residues. Trimming removed 7 bases from V and 6 bases from J, with 10 bases in between. The CDR3 protein is CASTGLSNIQYF. CDR3 DNA: TGTGCCAGCACAGGCCTTTCAAACATTCAGTACTTC.

The chain joins TRBV5-1 to TRBJ2-1; 8 bases agree with TRBD2. Per germline, CDR1 SGHRS and CDR2 YFSETQ. The CDR3 runs to 14 residues. After removal of 3 bases from V and 6 bases from J, the junction contained 5 bases not matched to a gene. CDR3 sequence reads: CASSYGGALNEQFF. The CDR3 DNA reads TGCGCCAGCAGCTACGGGGGGGCCCTCAATGAGCAGTTCTTC.

The chain uses TRBV7-9 and TRBJ1-2; weak D call: TRBD1 (5 bases). This CDR3 has 14 residues. Germline loops: CDR1 SEHNR, CDR2 FQNEAQ (reference sequence). V lost 6 bases and J 6 bases, leaving 17 bases between the germline ends. This chain's CDR3 is CASRTSGTLDGYTF. The DNA of the CDR3 is TGTGCCAGCAGAACTTCCGGGACCCTTGATGGCTACACCTTC.

V is TRBV12-3 or TRBV12-4 and J is TRBJ1-2; weak D call: TRBD1 (5 bases). The germline V and J ends were trimmed by 5 bases and 4 bases, with 20 bases remaining between them. This CDR3 is built from 16 residues. In DNA form, the CDR3 reads TGTGCCAGCAGTCTGTGGGGACCGGCAGGGAGCTATGGCTACACCTTC. Translation: CASSLWGPAGSYGYTF.

The genes are TRBV19 and TRBJ1-6, with D possibly TRBD1 on 5 matching bases. This CDR3 is 14 amino acids long. Germline-derived CDR1 and CDR2 are LNHDA and SQIVND (reference sequence). The V gene lost 5 bases and the J gene lost 7 bases, with 12 bases spanning the gap. For the CDR3, the DNA is TGTGCCAGTAGTTGGGGACTGAGGAATTCACCCCTCCACTTT. Translating it yields CASSWGLRNSPLHF.

The CDR3 is CATPSNDWGINTEAFF. CDR3 bases: TGTGCCACCCCATCCAACGACTGGGGAATTAACACTGAAGCTTTCTTT. The chain employs TRBV7-2 and TRBJ1-1; D gene uncertain. Trimming took 10 bases from V and 2 from J, leaving 23 bases between them. In germline, CDR1 is SGHTA, CDR2 FQGNSA. The CDR3 is 16 amino acids.

The genes are TRBV6-1 and TRBJ2-1; the D is unclear. Trimming took 3 bases from V and 9 from J, leaving 9 bases between them. Germline loops: CDR1 MNHNS, CDR2 SASEGT. The CDR3 sequence is 12 residues long. Here the CDR3 reads CASSDFVGEQFF. The CDR3 region has the DNA TGTGCCAGCAGTGATTTCGTCGGTGAGCAGTTCTTC.